Below, 2 T cell receptor beta chains from the same sample are listed, as sequenced in a study of cytomegalovirus exposure and HLA in healthy donors. Both 60 Vbeta primers and 13 Jbeta primers went into the PCR. Some clones are missing from TCRdb's copy, which holds only in-frame ones; the method was immunoSEQ multiplex PCR. Of fewer than 250,000 clones in the sample, about 80% were seen once. The sample consisted of PBMCs. These receptors were taken from a man aged 40-50 years in good health and CMV-seropositive.

The chain links TRBV4-2 to TRBJ2-5; D not resolved. Germline loops: CDR1 LGHNA, CDR2 YNFKEQ. The length of the CDR3 is 15 residues. V shed 0 bases and J shed 3 bases, with 11 bases lying between them. CDR3 nucleotides: TGTGCCAGCAGCCAAGATCTATTCCAGGAAGAGACCCAGTACTTC. Translating it yields CASSQDLFQEETQYF.

In its sample, this clone was seen once. The chain carries TRBV18 and TRBJ2-1; 9 bases agree with TRBD2. After removal of 2 bases from V and 3 bases from J, the junction contained 8 bases not matched to a gene. The CDR3 contains 17 residues. Germline V CDR1 and CDR2: KGHSH, LQKENI. The CDR3 loop is CASSPLGLAGLYNEQFF. The CDR3 bases are TGTGCCAGCTCACCATTGGGGCTAGCGGGGCTCTACAATGAGCAGTTCTTC.